The 32 T cell receptor beta chains given below trace back to one sample, sequenced in a study of T cells after yellow fever vaccination. TCRdb fed the 5' RACE reads into MiXCR, producing one record per CDR3 protein. The table records hundreds of thousands of distinct CDR3 sequences, about 12% of them present only once. Sequenced here: PBMCs, sampled on the day of the yellow fever booster vaccination. The receptor set was obtained from a man under 40 who received the YFV17D yellow fever vaccine.

This clonotype was picked up many times. The chain links TRBV6-6 to TRBJ2-7; D gene ambiguous. The germline V gene has CDR1 MNHNY and CDR2 SVGAGI (reference sequence). Between the trimmed V and J ends, which lost 4 bases and 7 bases, there was a span of 11 bases. This CDR3 has 12 amino acids. The CDR3 DNA is TGTGCCAGCAGTTCATCGGGTCGGGAGCAGTACTTC. As protein: CASSSSGREQYF.

The V call is TRBV5-1, the J call TRBJ2-7, with 11 positions matching TRBD2. J was trimmed by 3 bases and V by 0 bases; bases with no gene match: 5. This CDR3 region has 16 residues. Germline loops: CDR1 SGHRS, CDR2 YFSETQ. The CDR3 sequence is CASSLGGLAGVYEQYF. The CDR3 bases are TGCGCCAGCAGCTTGGGAGGACTAGCGGGCGTCTACGAGCAGTACTTC. The full variable domain, rest sourced from reference TRBV5-1 and TRBJ2-7, is KAGVTQTPRYLIKTRGQQVTLSCSPISGHRSVSWYQQTPGQGLQFLFEYFSETQRNKGNFPGRFSGRQFSNSRSEMNVSTLELGDSALYLCASSLGGLAGVYEQYFGPGTRLTVT.

This clonotype was observed at least ten times. The rearrangement links TRBV7-9 to TRBJ2-1; 10 nucleotides align to TRBD1. Germline-derived CDR1 and CDR2 are SEHNR and FQNEAQ (reference sequence). V was clipped by 5 bases and J by 7 bases; unmatched bases: 8. The CDR3 consists of 15 residues. The CDR3 DNA is TGTGCCAGCAGCCGAGGACAGGGGGACGTGAATGAGCAGTTCTTC. Its protein product is CASSRGQGDVNEQFF.

This clonotype has just a few counts. J is TRBJ1-5 and V is TRBV5-5, with D possibly being TRBD1 (6 bases). Germline V gene sequence: CDR1 SGHKS, CDR2 YYEKEE (reference sequence). This CDR3 region has 14 residues. V lost 7 bases and J 4 bases, leaving 15 bases between the germline ends. In DNA, the CDR3 is TGTGCCAGCGGAGGGGGGCAGGGAAATCAGCCCCAGCATTTT. It codes for CASGGGQGNQPQHF.

V gene TRBV6-1 combines with J gene TRBJ2-6, with D hard to call. Germline V gives CDR1 MNHNS, CDR2 SASEGT. V was cut by 6 bases and J by 2 bases, with 5 bases left in between. The CDR3 sequence is 13 residues long. The DNA for the CDR3 is TGTGCCAGCAGGCAGGCTGGGGCCAACGTCCTGACTTTC. Its protein is CASRQAGANVLTF.

The chain carries TRBV28 and TRBJ1-1; 7 bases match TRBD1. Germline CDR1 MDHEN, CDR2 SYDVKM. CDR3 length: 14 amino acids. Trimming removed 4 bases from V and 6 bases from J; junction bases left unmatched: 8. Here the CDR3 reads CASSYRGPAPEAFF. CDR3 nucleotide sequence: TGTGCCAGCAGTTACAGGGGACCCGCCCCTGAAGCTTTCTTT. The entire variable domain, with the rest obtained from reference TRBV28 and TRBJ1-1, is as follows: DVKVTQSSRYLVKRTGEKVFLECVQDMDHENMFWYRQDPGLGLRLIYFSYDVKMKEKGDIPEGYSVSREKKERFSLILESASTNQTSMYLCASSYRGPAPEAFFGQGTRLTVV.

This clonotype has more than one count but fewer than ten. V usage is TRBV10-3 and J usage is TRBJ2-1; D gene uncertain. The CDR3 is 18 amino acids. The germline gives CDR1 ENHRY, CDR2 SYGVKD. V shed 3 bases and J shed 2 bases, with 20 bases lying between them. The CDR3 region is CAISDPPTRGLPYNEQFF. The CDR3 DNA follows: TGTGCCATCAGTGACCCCCCTACCAGAGGTCTACCCTACAATGAGCAGTTCTTC.

V gene TRBV20-1 combines with J gene TRBJ1-4; D not resolved. The CDR3 extends over 14 amino acids. Trimming removed 3 bases at V and 2 bases at J, with 10 bases between. Germline V gives CDR1 DFQATT, CDR2 SNEGSKA (reference sequence). The CDR3 DNA reads TGCAGTGCTAGTTTGGCACCTACTAATGAAAAACTGTTTTTT. Encoded protein: CSASLAPTNEKLFF.

CDR3 coding DNA: TGCAGTGCAGGCCGTACAGATACGCAGTATTTT. Its protein product is CSAGRTDTQYF. The chain links TRBV20-1 to TRBJ2-3; D ambiguous. Trimming left V 6 bases short and J 3 bases short, with 7 bases between. CDR3 length: 11 amino acids. Germline V gives CDR1 DFQATT, CDR2 SNEGSKA (reference sequence).

This clonotype was seen more than once but under ten times. The CDR3 DNA reads TGCAGTGCTGGGGCGGTATCAAGTTACAATGAGCAGTTCTTC. Encoded protein: CSAGAVSSYNEQFF. The V gene is TRBV20-1, the J gene TRBJ2-1; D is possibly TRBD1 (5 bases). CDR1 and CDR2 (germline): DFQATT, SNEGSKA (reference sequence). V lost 5 bases to trimming and J lost 4 bases, with 15 bases between them. The CDR3 totals 14 residues.

This clonotype occurred many times. The chain recombines TRBV5-1 with TRBJ2-1; D is ambiguous. V gave up 0 bases and J gave up 8 bases, with 12 bases separating them. CDR3 length: 14 amino acids. Germline CDR1 and CDR2: SGHRS and YFSETQ. The chain's CDR3 is CASSLERPSDEQFF. CDR3 DNA: TGCGCCAGCAGCTTGGAAAGGCCCTCGGATGAGCAGTTCTTC.

Written as DNA, the CDR3 is TGTGCCAGCAGCACGGGAGCGGCGGGGTCTGCGCAGACCCAGTACTTC. This sequence encodes CASSTGAAGSAQTQYF. The V call is TRBV11-2, the J call TRBJ2-5; tentatively, D is TRBD2 (6 bases). The CDR3 extends over 16 amino acids. Germline V lookup: CDR1 SGHAT, CDR2 FQNNGV. Trimming shortened V by 5 bases and J by 6 bases, and 22 bases separated the two germline ends.

This clonotype has just a few counts. One end of the junction does not line up with germline, which may come from a read error. The chain employs TRBV7-9 and TRBJ2-3; tentative D call: TRBD2 (5 bases). CDR1 is SEHNR, CDR2 FQNEAQ, per germline (reference sequence). This CDR3 region has 13 residues. The chain's CDR3 is CASSLGGPSEEYF. The CDR3 DNA reads TGTGCCAGCAGCTTAGGCGGGCCCTCCGAGGAGTACTTT.

This clonotype was picked up a small number of times. The chain joins TRBV14 to TRBJ2-5; 8 nucleotides match TRBD2. Germline CDR1 reads SGHDN; CDR2 reads FVKESK. This CDR3 contains 16 residues. Trimming at V came to 2 bases and at J to 0 bases, leaving 5 bases not matched to a gene. CDR3 in amino acids: CASSQLISGNQETQYF. The CDR3 nucleotides are TGTGCCAGCAGCCAATTGATTAGCGGGAACCAAGAGACCCAGTACTTC.

The gene calls are TRBV7-2 and TRBJ2-7; TRBD2 matches at 10 bases. Germline assignment: CDR1 SGHTA and CDR2 FQGNSA. This CDR3 spans 15 amino acids. J lost 2 bases, V lost 1 base, and 2 bases had no gene match. The CDR3 bases are TGTGCCAGCAGCTTAGAACTAGCGGGGCCCTACGAGCAGTACTTC. Its translation: CASSLELAGPYEQYF.

This clonotype came up a few times. V gene TRBV12-3 or TRBV12-4 combines with J gene TRBJ1-4; possible D gene TRBD1, 5 bases. The CDR3 has 15 amino acids. Deletions cut 3 bases from V and 3 bases from J, with 11 bases between. CDR3 region: CASSLAGGSNEKLFF. CDR3 DNA sequence: TGTGCCAGCAGTTTGGCGGGGGGTTCTAATGAAAAACTGTTTTTT.

The chain employs TRBV19 and TRBJ1-5; D might be TRBD1 (6 bases). CDR3 length: 13 residues. The V end was cut by 8 bases, the J end by 6 bases, with 14 bases between. The germline V gene encodes CDR1 LNHDA and CDR2 SQIVND (reference sequence). The CDR3, as DNA: TGTGCCAGTTTTCCGGGGGCAGGTCAGCCCCAGCATTTT. It is translated as CASFPGAGQPQHF.

There are a few counts of this clonotype. The V gene is TRBV30, the J gene TRBJ2-7, with D uncertain. Germline V gene lookup returns CDR1 GTSNPN and CDR2 SVGIG (reference sequence). The germline V and J ends were trimmed by 2 bases and 6 bases, with 8 bases remaining between them. The CDR3 totals 11 residues. The CDR3 here is CAWSLGVEQYF. The CDR3 DNA follows: TGTGCCTGGAGTCTTGGAGTCGAGCAGTACTTC.

This clonotype was counted a few times. The chain joins TRBV5-1 to TRBJ2-2; 8 bases agree with TRBD1. The J segment lost 6 bases and the V segment lost 0 bases, leaving 7 bases of the junction unmatched. Germline CDR1 is SGHRS and CDR2 is YFSETQ. The CDR3 is made up of 16 amino acids. CDR3 DNA: TGCGCCAGCAGCTTGGCCCTCGGGACAGGTGCCGGGGAGCTGTTTTTT. Encoded protein: CASSLALGTGAGELFF. The whole variable domain, filled in from reference TRBV5-1 and TRBJ2-2, reads KAGVTQTPRYLIKTRGQQVTLSCSPISGHRSVSWYQQTPGQGLQFLFEYFSETQRNKGNFPGRFSGRQFSNSRSEMNVSTLELGDSALYLCASSLALGTGAGELFFGEGSRLTVL.

V is TRBV5-1 and J is TRBJ2-5; D may be TRBD2 (5 bases). Germline CDR1 SGHRS, CDR2 YFSETQ. This CDR3 comprises 12 residues. V lost 4 bases and J lost 7, with 11 bases in between. CDR3 in amino acids: CASSIDEGTQYF. As DNA, the CDR3 is TGCGCCAGCAGCATTGACGAGGGGACCCAGTACTTC.

The chain has TRBV20-1 and TRBJ2-3; TRBD2 matches at 12 bases. V dropped 1 base and J dropped 5; count of bases not matched to a gene: 7. This CDR3 spans 16 amino acids. Germline lookup yields CDR1 DFQATT and CDR2 SNEGSKA (reference sequence). CDR3 sequence reads: CSARGLAGGKGDTQYF. The CDR3 coding sequence is TGCAGTGCTAGAGGGCTAGCGGGAGGGAAGGGAGATACGCAGTATTTT.

The rearrangement uses TRBV5-1 and TRBJ2-5; D is perhaps TRBD1 or TRBD2 (5 bases each). The V end lost 7 bases, the J end lost 5 bases, and 24 bases lay between the germline ends. This CDR3 comprises 16 residues. CDR1 is SGHRS and CDR2 is YFSETQ in the germline V gene. For the CDR3, the DNA is TGCGCCAGCTCTGGCGGGCAGGACTCTCGGGGCGAGACCCAGTACTTC. It translates to CASSGGQDSRGETQYF.

J is TRBJ2-3 and V is TRBV11-2; possible D gene TRBD2, 6 bases. CDR1 SGHAT and CDR2 FQNNGV come from the germline V gene. The CDR3 loop spans 18 amino acids. V was shortened by 4 bases and J by 0 bases, with 20 bases between the two germline ends. CDR3 bases: TGTGCCAGCAGCTCCTTTTTGATTTTGCGGGAAAGCACAGATACGCAGTATTTT. It translates to CASSSFLILRESTDTQYF.

The chain couples TRBV5-1 to TRBJ2-3; D unresolved. The germline V gene has CDR1 SGHRS and CDR2 YFSETQ. This CDR3 is built from 15 residues. The V and J ends lost 0 bases and 0 bases respectively, with 8 bases between them. CDR3 in DNA: TGCGCCAGCAGCTTGGGCGGTTGGAGCACAGATACGCAGTATTTT. Translation gives CASSLGGWSTDTQYF.

V gene TRBV6-5 combines with J gene TRBJ2-1; D possibly corresponds to TRBD1 (5 bases). CDR1 MNHEY and CDR2 SVGAGI come from the germline V gene. With 2 bases removed from V and 3 bases from J, the gap between germline ends came to 14 bases. The CDR3 covers 16 residues. The CDR3 DNA is TGTGCCAGCAGTTACGTGGGGCAGGGTGGCTACAATGAGCAGTTCTTC. This translates into CASSYVGQGGYNEQFF.

This clonotype showed up many times. This sequence joins TRBV6-2 or TRBV6-3 and TRBJ2-7, with 7 nucleotides matching TRBD2. The CDR3 has 14 residues. Germline CDR1 reads MNHEY; CDR2 reads SVGEGT. V lost 2 bases and J lost 6; bases outside the gene matches: 7. CDR3 sequence: CASSYVAGAGEQYF. CDR3 DNA: TGTGCCAGCAGTTACGTCGCGGGAGCAGGCGAGCAGTACTTC.

Many counts were recorded for this clonotype. J is TRBJ2-5 and V is TRBV29-1; 8 bases map to TRBD1. Germline CDR1 and CDR2: SQVTM and ANQGSEA. The CDR3 sequence is 15 residues long. After removal of 6 bases from V and 0 bases from J, the junction contained 9 bases not matched to a gene. CDR3 sequence (DNA): TGCAGCGTCGCCTCAGGGGGCCCGTACCAAGAGACCCAGTACTTC. It yields the protein CSVASGGPYQETQYF.

This clonotype came up many times. A junction boundary mismatches the germline segment, possibly from a read error. The rearrangement links TRBV7-2 to TRBJ2-3; D remains ambiguous. Germline CDR1 SGHTA, CDR2 FQGNSA. The CDR3 is made up of 14 amino acids. The chain's CDR3 is CASSLGQHTDTQYF. The CDR3 DNA sequence: TGTGCTAGCAGCTTAGGTCAGCACACAGATACGCAGTATTTT.

This clonotype was detected a few times. This chain connects TRBV15 to TRBJ2-3; D unclear. This CDR3 is built from 12 residues. The V gene's germline CDR1 is LNHNV and CDR2 YYDKDF (reference sequence). The V and J ends lost 6 bases and 1 base respectively, with 5 bases between them. CDR3 region: CATRGGTDTQYF. The CDR3 coding sequence is TGTGCCACCAGGGGCGGCACAGATACGCAGTATTTT.

This clonotype was detected only a few times. The chain joins TRBV5-5 to TRBJ1-2; D is uncertain. Germline values: CDR1 SGHKS, CDR2 YYEKEE (reference sequence). Trimming took 0 bases from V and 8 from J, leaving 8 bases between them. The CDR3 consists of 12 residues. The CDR3 reads CASSLAGWGYTF. The DNA of the CDR3 is TGTGCCAGCAGCTTGGCGGGCTGGGGCTACACCTTC.

In this sample, this clonotype turned up many times. J is TRBJ2-6 and V is TRBV6-1; D is uncertain. Germline loops: CDR1 MNHNS, CDR2 SASEGT. The V and J ends lost 11 bases and 4 bases respectively, with 12 bases between them. CDR3 length equals 13 residues. The CDR3 DNA reads as TGTGCCTCCCAAACCCCCGGGGCCAACGTCCTGACTTTC. It is translated as CASQTPGANVLTF.

This clonotype was seen a handful of times. V gene TRBV10-3 combines with J gene TRBJ2-7; TRBD2 aligns across 10 bases. The CDR3 has 14 amino acids. V dropped 4 bases and J dropped 4; count of bases not matched to a gene: 4. Germline CDR1 reads ENHRY; CDR2 reads SYGVKD. CDR3 loop: CAISGGTSVYEQYF. In nucleotides, the CDR3 is TGTGCCATCAGTGGAGGGACTAGCGTATACGAGCAGTACTTC.